The subject of this entry is one T cell receptor beta chain. Its cognate antigen is unknown. PCR amplification relied on 60 Vbeta primers (plus 13 Jbeta primers). The assay was immunoSEQ multiplex PCR, and TCRdb's table has in-frame clones only and misses some. The sample has approximately 140,000 clones, about three quarters seen once. The data are from a study of cytomegalovirus exposure and HLA in healthy donors. Study as a whole: Previous work identified 100 million or so unique TCR beta sequences from 200 million or so T cells. HLA-typed donors contributed 80 million or so unique TCRs, which were held in an early data release. General study findings and limits: Several top significant clusters appeared, in a later analysis, to be linked to common viral pathogens.

The CDR3 is 17 residues long. V shed 3 bases, J shed 8 bases, and the junction held 15 bases outside the gene matches. CDR1 is KGHSH and CDR2 is LQKENI in the germline V gene. J is TRBJ2-5 and V is TRBV18; 10 nucleotides match TRBD2. The sequence was obtained from a woman aged 55-75 years in good health and CMV-seropositive. Sequencing input: PBMCs. DNA of the CDR3: TGTGCCAGCTCACCGTCGCCGGCTAGCGGGGGCTTCCTCACCCAGTACTTC. This sequence encodes CASSPSPASGGFLTQYF.